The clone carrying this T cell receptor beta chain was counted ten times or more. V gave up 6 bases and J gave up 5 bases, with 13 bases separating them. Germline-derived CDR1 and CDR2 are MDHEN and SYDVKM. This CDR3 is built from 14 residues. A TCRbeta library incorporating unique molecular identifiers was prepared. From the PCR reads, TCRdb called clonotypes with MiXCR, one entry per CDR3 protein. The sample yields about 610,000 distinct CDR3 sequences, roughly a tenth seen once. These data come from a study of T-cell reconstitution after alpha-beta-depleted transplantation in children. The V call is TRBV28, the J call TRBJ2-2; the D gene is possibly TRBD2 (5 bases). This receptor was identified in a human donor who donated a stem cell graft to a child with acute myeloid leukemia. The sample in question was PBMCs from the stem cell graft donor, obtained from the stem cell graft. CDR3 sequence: CASRSPTGTGELFF. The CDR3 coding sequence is TGTGCCAGCAGGAGCCCGACGGGGACCGGGGAGCTGTTTTTT.